The 23 T cell receptor beta chains presented below share a single source sample, sequenced in a study of blood T cells in healthy people across ages. The authors ran a second PCR of roughly 6 to 12 cycles using a sample-barcoded 5' primer and a J-beta primer mix. TCRdb called the 5' RACE reads again in MiXCR, with one record for every CDR3 protein. The data show around 1,500,000 distinct CDR3 sequences, about 43% seen once. Sequencing was performed on blood. Every receptor here comes from a woman younger than 30 in good health.

Note on this clonotype: Germline and junction disagree at one end, which may indicate a read error. The chain joins TRBV27 to TRBJ1-2; D call uncertain. Germline V gives CDR1 MNHEY, CDR2 SMNVEV (reference sequence). The CDR3 loop spans 14 amino acids. The CDR3 reads CASSSVLANYGHTF. The DNA for the CDR3 is TGTGCCAGCAGTTCAGTCTTAGCTAACTATGGCCACACCTTC.

V and J are TRBV4-2 and TRBJ2-3; D gene ambiguous. V lost 0 bases and J 0 bases, leaving 10 bases between the germline ends. This CDR3 spans 16 amino acids. Per germline, CDR1 LGHNA and CDR2 YNFKEQ. The DNA of the CDR3 is TGTGCCAGCAGCCAAGATATAGGTTTTAGCACAGATACGCAGTATTTT. Translating it yields CASSQDIGFSTDTQYF.

This clonotype has only a few counts. The chain recombines TRBV7-8 with TRBJ2-6; TRBD1 agrees at 9 bases. The CDR3 has 19 amino acids. Germline CDR1 reads SGHVS; CDR2 reads FQNEAQ. V shed 5 bases and J 0 bases; nucleotides not matched to a gene: 11. CDR3 amino acids: CASSQGQGSLASGANVLTF. The CDR3 coding sequence is TGTGCCAGCAGCCAGGGACAGGGTTCCTTAGCCTCTGGGGCCAACGTCCTGACTTTC. The whole variable domain, remainder taken from reference TRBV7-8 and TRBJ2-6, is GAGVSQSPRYKVAKRGQDVALRCDPISGHVSLFWYQQALGQGPEFLTYFQNEAQLDKSGLPSDRFFAERPEGSVSTLKIQRTQQEDSAVYLCASSQGQGSLASGANVLTFGAGSRLTVL.

The gene calls are TRBV12-3 or TRBV12-4 and TRBJ1-2, with D uncertain. V was pared by 6 bases and J by 2 bases, with 10 bases between. The CDR3 covers 13 residues. The CDR3 bases are TGTGCCAGCAGAGCGCAGGAAAACTATGGCTACACCTTC. It yields the protein CASRAQENYGYTF.

This clonotype was detected only a few times. The V and J genes are TRBV5-1 and TRBJ2-5; no firm D call. V was clipped by 6 bases and J by 11 bases, with 23 bases between them. The CDR3 runs to 14 residues. Germline loops: CDR1 SGHRS, CDR2 YFSETQ. The CDR3 DNA is TGCGCCAGCACCCTAGACCCAGCCTACAATGAGCAGTACTTC. It specifies CASTLDPAYNEQYF.

This clonotype was recorded only once. CDR3 sequence: CSASGPVFEQFF. The CDR3 DNA sequence: TGCAGTGCATCGGGACCAGTTTTCGAGCAGTTCTTC. This chain joins TRBV20-1 and TRBJ2-1, with D perhaps being TRBD1 or TRBD2 (5 bases each). Per the germline V gene, CDR1 is DFQATT and CDR2 is SNEGSKA (reference sequence). This CDR3 has 12 amino acids. V shed 6 bases and J shed 10 bases, with 16 bases lying between them.

This clonotype showed up just a few times. The chain uses TRBV20-1 and TRBJ2-7; the match to TRBD2 covers 7 bases. The ends lost 5 bases at V and 7 bases at J; junction bases unmatched: 14. In germline, CDR1 is DFQATT, CDR2 SNEGSKA (reference sequence). This CDR3 is built from 14 residues. CDR3 protein: CSASLAGSYNEQYF. For the CDR3, the DNA is TGCAGTGCTTCATTAGCGGGCAGCTACAATGAGCAGTACTTC.

This clonotype was seen more than once but under ten times. The chain uses TRBV7-9 and TRBJ1-5, with a possible D match to TRBD1 (6 bases). Between the trimmed V and J ends, which lost 4 bases and 2 bases, there was a span of 15 bases. The germline V gene has CDR1 SEHNR and CDR2 FQNEAQ (reference sequence). The CDR3 spans 16 residues. The CDR3 sequence is CASSSSQGNGNQPQHF. DNA for the CDR3: TGTGCCAGCAGCTCTTCACAGGGTAACGGCAATCAGCCCCAGCATTTT.

There are a few counts of this clonotype. The V call is TRBV13, the J call TRBJ2-3; D call uncertain. The CDR3 is made up of 16 amino acids. Germline loops: CDR1 PRHDT, CDR2 FYEKMQ (reference sequence). The ends were cut back, 2 bases at V and 0 bases at J, with 12 bases in the middle. In nucleotides, the CDR3 is TGTGCCAGCAGCTTACGGGCGGCGGATAGCACAGATACGCAGTATTTT. Translation gives CASSLRAADSTDTQYF.

The chain carries TRBV20-1 and TRBJ1-4; no definite D call. V lost 6 bases to trimming and J lost 4 bases, with 12 bases between them. The CDR3 totals 13 residues. In germline, CDR1 is DFQATT, CDR2 SNEGSKA (reference sequence). The CDR3 sequence: CSAREHHNEKLFF. The CDR3 nucleotides read TGCAGTGCGAGGGAGCACCATAATGAAAAACTGTTTTTT.

The CDR3 DNA reads TGTGCCAGCAGCTCTTCCGGGACTAGCGCCTCCTACGAGCAGTACTTC. Amino acid sequence: CASSSSGTSASYEQYF. The V and J genes are TRBV3-1 and TRBJ2-7; 10 bases fit TRBD2. Germline V CDR1 and CDR2: LGHDT, YNNKEL (reference sequence). Germline trimming cut 5 bases from V and 0 bases from J; bases unmatched to any gene: 7. The CDR3 has 16 residues.

The chain carries TRBV7-9 and TRBJ2-7; no clear D. The V gene lost 5 bases and the J gene lost 0 bases, with 11 bases spanning the gap. In germline, CDR1 is SEHNR, CDR2 FQNEAQ (reference sequence). The CDR3 spans 14 residues. The CDR3 sequence: CASSVGASSYEQYF. DNA for the CDR3: TGTGCCAGCAGCGTAGGTGCCAGCTCCTACGAGCAGTACTTC.

The CDR3 region is CASSPHRTPNEQFF. In nucleotides, the CDR3 is TGTGCCAGCAGCCCCCATAGGACCCCAAATGAGCAGTTCTTC. This sequence joins TRBV7-9 and TRBJ2-1; unclear D gene. This CDR3 spans 14 amino acids. The germline V and J ends were trimmed by 5 bases and 7 bases, with 15 bases remaining between them. From germline, CDR1 is SEHNR and CDR2 FQNEAQ (reference sequence).

V and J are TRBV6-4 and TRBJ1-4; the match to TRBD1 covers 10 bases. The CDR3 has 15 amino acids. Per the germline V gene, CDR1 is MRHNA and CDR2 is SNTAGT. With V trimmed by 0 bases and J by 7 bases, 2 bases remained unmatched. CDR3 coding DNA: TGTGCCAGCAGTGACTCCGGGACAGGGGCTGAAAAACTGTTTTTT. This gives the protein CASSDSGTGAEKLFF.

The table lists this clonotype with a few counts. The chain recombines TRBV30 with TRBJ2-1; tentative D call: TRBD2 (5 bases). V lost 0 bases and J 7 bases, leaving 16 bases between the germline ends. Germline V gives CDR1 GTSNPN, CDR2 SVGIG (reference sequence). The CDR3 extends over 15 amino acids. CDR3 nucleotides: TGTGCCTGGAGTGTACTAGGGTTTCAGGAGAATGAGCAGTTCTTC. Translated, it gives CAWSVLGFQENEQFF. The full variable domain, with the rest looked up from reference TRBV30 and TRBJ2-1, is SQTIHQWPATLVQPVGSPLSLECTVEGTSNPNLYWYRQAAGRGLQLLFYSVGIGQISSEVPQNLSASRPQDRQFILSSKKLLLSDSGFYLCAWSVLGFQENEQFFGPGTRLTVL.

This chain joins TRBV20-1 and TRBJ2-5; no clear D gene. Trimming pared 1 base from V and 2 bases from J, leaving 5 bases between. From germline, CDR1 is DFQATT and CDR2 SNEGSKA (reference sequence). The CDR3 sequence is 12 residues long. The DNA of the CDR3 is TGCAGTGCTAGAGCTGAACAAGAGACCCAGTACTTC. Protein product: CSARAEQETQYF.

This clonotype was seen just once. The rearrangement joins TRBV5-5 to TRBJ2-7, with D tentatively TRBD1 (5 bases). This CDR3 comprises 14 residues. V lost 6 bases and J lost 1, with 14 bases in between. The germline V gene encodes CDR1 SGHKS and CDR2 YYEKEE (reference sequence). DNA of the CDR3: TGTGCCAGCAACCCGACAGTAAATTCCTACGAGCAGTACTTC. It encodes CASNPTVNSYEQYF.

The V gene is TRBV3-1, the J gene TRBJ2-1; 10 nucleotides agree with TRBD2. TRBJ2-7 explains the end of the DNA better; the J call may be wrong. The V gene's germline CDR1 is LGHDT and CDR2 YNNKEL (reference sequence). The CDR3 runs to 17 residues. The CDR3 loop is CASSQKTPSGGYNEQYF. Written as DNA, the CDR3 is TGTGCCAGCAGCCAAAAGACCCCTAGCGGGGGATACAATGAGCAGTACTTC.

CDR3 sequence (DNA): TGTGCCTGGAGTGAGGGGTCGGGGGATTTCGACGAGCAGTACTTC. Protein product: CAWSEGSGDFDEQYF. V gene TRBV30 combines with J gene TRBJ2-7, with a possible D match to TRBD2 (6 bases). This CDR3 contains 15 residues. Germline lookup yields CDR1 GTSNPN and CDR2 SVGIG (reference sequence). V dropped 1 base and J dropped 5 bases, with 18 bases sitting between them.

The V and J genes are TRBV27 and TRBJ2-5; TRBD1 agrees at 8 bases. The J call is doubtful: the DNA matches TRBJ2-7 better. From germline, CDR1 is MNHEY and CDR2 SMNVEV (reference sequence). The CDR3 has 16 amino acids. This CDR3 is CASSLSWTGLGDEQYF. The CDR3 DNA sequence: TGTGCCAGCAGTTTATCCTGGACAGGGCTGGGGGACGAGCAGTACTTC.

Notes on this clonotype: A clone one base away is much larger, so this may be a read error. This chain uses TRBV10-3 with TRBJ2-7; D is possibly TRBD1 (5 bases). The J call is in doubt because the DNA end fits TRBJ2-5 better. The CDR3 totals 15 residues. Germline V gene sequence: CDR1 ENHRY, CDR2 SYGVKD. CDR3: CAISEPRWTKETQYF. CDR3 DNA: TGTGCCATCAGTGAGCCCAGATGGACAAAAGAGACCCAGTACTTC.

The V call is TRBV28, the J call TRBJ1-4; perhaps TRBD1 as D (5 bases). This CDR3 spans 16 amino acids. V lost 5 bases, J lost 8 bases, and 21 bases lay in between. Germline CDR1 is MDHEN and CDR2 is SYDVKM. The CDR3 loop reads CASSPSLLGEGEKLFF. The CDR3 region has the DNA TGTGCCAGCAGTCCCTCTCTTCTAGGGGAAGGGGAAAAACTGTTTTTT.

This clonotype was detected only a few times. The chain joins TRBV28 to TRBJ2-7; D might be TRBD1 or TRBD2, each matching 5 bases. The CDR3 runs to 11 residues. Germline CDR1 reads MDHEN; CDR2 reads SYDVKM. Trimming removed 3 bases from V and 10 bases from J, with 10 bases in between. The CDR3 nucleotides are TGTGCCAGCAGTTTGGGGGAACCCCAGTACTTC. Its protein is CASSLGEPQYF. Filled out from reference TRBV28 and TRBJ2-7, the complete variable domain reads DVKVTQSSRYLVKRTGEKVFLECVQDMDHENMFWYRQDPGLGLRLIYFSYDVKMKEKGDIPEGYSVSREKKERFSLILESASTNQTSMYLCASSLGEPQYFGPGTRLTVT.